One and the same sample provided the 9 T cell receptor beta chains below, sequenced in a study of regulatory T cells in long-lasting Graves disease. The time point: newly diagnosed GD, antithyroid drugs for less than 3 months. After RNA was extracted from PBMCs, the TCR library was made from it. Arm-PCR of CDR3 regions with iRepertoire HTBI primers generated TCR beta libraries. One entry per CDR3 protein, called by TCRdb with MiXCR from the multiplex PCR reads. The sample shows about 430,000 distinct CDR3 sequences, 15% of them seen only once. The same sample was also used in a study of T cells in Graves' hyperthyroidism and ophthalmopathy.

The starting material was peripheral blood mononuclear cells (PBMCs), obtained at new diagnosis, from a patient treated with antithyroid drugs. The receptors shown here come from a woman in her thirties or forties with Graves disease.

This clonotype was observed at least ten times. The chain uses TRBV28 and TRBJ2-3; 8 bases align to TRBD2. The CDR3 has 14 residues. V lost 6 bases and J lost 6; bases outside the gene matches: 8. Germline values: CDR1 MDHEN, CDR2 SYDVKM. The CDR3 loop reads CASSKSGRSDTQYF. CDR3 sequence (DNA): TGTGCCAGCAGCAAAAGCGGGAGATCTGATACGCAGTATTTT.

This clonotype was seen more than once but under ten times. V gene TRBV19 combines with J gene TRBJ1-6, with D uncertain. V was pared by 8 bases and J by 0 bases, with 5 bases between. Per germline, CDR1 LNHDA and CDR2 SQIVND (reference sequence). This CDR3 spans 13 amino acids. The CDR3 sequence is CASQSSYNSPLHF. The CDR3 region has the DNA TGTGCCAGTCAAAGCTCCTATAATTCACCCCTCCACTTT.

This clonotype was observed a few times. V usage is TRBV14 and J usage is TRBJ1-1; D perhaps matches TRBD1 (5 bases). V lost 2 bases and J 1 base, leaving 17 bases between the germline ends. This CDR3 comprises 17 residues. Germline V CDR1 and CDR2: SGHDN, FVKESK. CDR3 nucleotides: TGTGCCAGCAGCCAAACACGAGGGCAAGGGACGAACACTGAAGCTTTCTTT. Protein sequence: CASSQTRGQGTNTEAFF.

This clonotype was seen a few times. This chain connects TRBV28 to TRBJ2-7, with 8 bases lining up with TRBD2. Trimming cost V 5 bases and J 4 bases; bases outside gene matches: 10. From germline, CDR1 is MDHEN and CDR2 SYDVKM. CDR3 size: 15 residues. CDR3 sequence reads: CASSQPGTRIYEQYF. In DNA form, the CDR3 reads TGTGCCAGCAGTCAGCCCGGGACTAGGATTTACGAGCAGTACTTC.

This clonotype was observed at least ten times. The chain carries TRBV20-1 and TRBJ2-1; 11 bases match TRBD2. V dropped 3 bases and J dropped 4; count of bases not matched to a gene: 5. Germline V gives CDR1 DFQATT, CDR2 SNEGSKA (reference sequence). The length of the CDR3 is 15 residues. The CDR3: CSASRLAGRYNEQFF. CDR3 sequence (DNA): TGCAGTGCTAGCAGACTAGCGGGAAGATACAATGAGCAGTTCTTC.

A few counts support this clonotype. CDR3 nucleotide sequence: TGTGCCAGCAGTCGTATCTCCTACGAGCAGTACTTC. Residues: CASSRISYEQYF. V and J are TRBV28 and TRBJ2-7; D gene unclear. Germline V gene lookup returns CDR1 MDHEN and CDR2 SYDVKM. The V gene lost 5 bases and the J gene lost 0 bases, with 5 bases spanning the gap. CDR3 length: 12 amino acids.

The V call is TRBV18, the J call TRBJ2-1; 12 positions match TRBD2. Trimming at V came to 6 bases and at J to 5 bases, leaving 8 bases not matched to a gene. Germline loops: CDR1 KGHSH, CDR2 LQKENI. The CDR3 sequence is 16 residues long. The chain's CDR3 is CASSLGLAGTNNEQFF. The CDR3 coding sequence is TGTGCCAGCTCCCTGGGACTAGCGGGCACCAACAATGAGCAGTTCTTC.

This chain joins TRBV5-8 and TRBJ2-1, with TRBD1 matching 7 bases. Germline V lookup: CDR1 SGHTS, CDR2 YDEGEE. This CDR3 comprises 13 residues. The trim removed 4 bases at V and 6 bases at J, leaving 4 bases unmatched. The CDR3 is CASSTNRGNEQFF. CDR3 nucleotide sequence: TGTGCCAGCAGCACCAACAGGGGCAATGAGCAGTTCTTC.

The J gene is TRBJ1-2, the V gene TRBV19; D gene unclear. Looked up from germline, CDR1 is LNHDA and CDR2 is SQIVND (reference sequence). Trimming pared 3 bases from V and 6 bases from J, leaving 8 bases between. CDR3 length: 12 residues. CDR3 loop: CASSIGFDGYTF. In nucleotides, the CDR3 is TGTGCCAGTAGTATCGGTTTTGATGGCTACACCTTC.